This T cell receptor (beta chain) was sequenced during a study of cytomegalovirus exposure and HLA in healthy donors. CDR1 MNHNS and CDR2 SASEGT come from the germline V gene. The CDR3 length is 14 residues. Trimming at V came to 4 bases and at J to 1 base, leaving 2 bases not matched to a gene. 60 Vbeta and 13 Jbeta primers were used in PCR. The repertoire was sequenced with immunoSEQ multiplex PCR; TCRdb's copy has only in-frame clones and lacks some. The data show about 83,000 clones, about 69% seen once. This clonotype was obtained from a man aged 55 to 70 in good health and CMV-seronegative. The V gene is TRBV6-1, the J gene TRBJ1-1; TRBD1 matches 8 bases. Sequencing used PBMCs. The CDR3 DNA reads TGTGCCAGCAGTGCCGGGACAGGGAACACTGAAGCTTTCTTT. This sequence encodes CASSAGTGNTEAFF.